Listed below are T cell receptor beta chains from one sample, sequenced in a study of T-cell reconstitution after alpha-beta-depleted transplantation in children. TCRdb re-called the PCR reads with MiXCR, one entry per CDR3 protein. The table includes 300,000 to 350,000 distinct CDR3 sequences, over 20% detected once. The specimen was PBMCs, mostly from graft donor cells, collected 180 days after TCRalphabeta/CD19-depleted stem cell transplant. The receptors were sampled from a male patient younger than 18 who had a stem cell transplant for acute lymphoblastic leukemia, so the T cells may come from the graft donor. The CDR3 runs from the conserved cysteine through the conserved F or W. Each record gives: D gene, J gene, V gene, clone size, CDR3 protein, CDR3 DNA. A D gene is named only where the DNA matches it firmly. Only part of the rows carry a size: once, few, many, or a class if the clone is expanded.

d_gene: -
j_gene: TRBJ1-2
v_gene: TRBV12-3/TRBV12-4
abundance: -
CDR3aa: CASSLGPQAYGYTF
CDR3nt: TGTGCCAGCAGTTTAGGCCCCCAGGCCTATGGCTACACCTTC

d_gene: TRBD2
j_gene: TRBJ2-7
v_gene: TRBV10-3
abundance: -
CDR3aa: CAIRISGSSYEQYF
CDR3nt: TGTGCCATCAGGATTAGCGGGAGCTCCTACGAGCAGTACTTC

d_gene: -
j_gene: TRBJ2-1
v_gene: TRBV5-1
abundance: many
CDR3aa: CASSLEKQGTWWANEQFF
CDR3nt: TGCGCCAGCAGCTTGGAGAAACAGGGTACCTGGTGGGCCAATGAGCAGTTCTTC

d_gene: TRBD1
j_gene: TRBJ2-7
v_gene: TRBV20-1
abundance: -
CDR3aa: CSASYGQGPYEQYF
CDR3nt: TGCAGTGCTAGTTACGGACAGGGGCCGTACGAGCAGTACTTC

d_gene: TRBD2
j_gene: TRBJ2-1
v_gene: TRBV24-1
abundance: -
CDR3aa: CATSDLRLAGVNEQFF
CDR3nt: TGTGCCACCAGTGATTTGCGGCTAGCGGGGGTCAATGAGCAGTTCTTC

d_gene: TRBD2
j_gene: TRBJ2-7
v_gene: TRBV20-1
abundance: once
CDR3aa: CSARDLKAGLTYEQYF
CDR3nt: TGCAGTGCTAGAGACCTAAAAGCGGGACTCACCTACGAGCAGTACTTC

d_gene: -
j_gene: TRBJ2-3
v_gene: TRBV11-2
abundance: -
CDR3aa: CASSRQPQDTQYF
CDR3nt: TGTGCCAGCAGCCGACAGCCCCAGGATACGCAGTATTTT

d_gene: TRBD2
j_gene: TRBJ2-1
v_gene: TRBV5-1
abundance: -
CDR3aa: CASSLDGRAFNEQFF
CDR3nt: TGCGCCAGCAGCTTGGACGGGAGGGCCTTCAATGAGCAGTTCTTC

d_gene: -
j_gene: TRBJ1-6
v_gene: TRBV12-3/TRBV12-4
abundance: few
CDR3aa: CASSYYNSPLHF
CDR3nt: TGTGCCAGCAGCTACTATAATTCACCCCTCCACTTT

d_gene: -
j_gene: TRBJ2-7
v_gene: TRBV7-3
abundance: few
CDR3aa: CASSYLGGSEQYF
CDR3nt: TGTGCCAGCAGCTACTTAGGGGGGAGCGAGCAGTACTTC

d_gene: -
j_gene: TRBJ2-7
v_gene: TRBV12-5
abundance: -
CDR3aa: CASGLIPGSNEQYF
CDR3nt: TGTGCTAGTGGTTTGATCCCAGGGTCCAACGAGCAGTACTTC

d_gene: TRBD1
j_gene: TRBJ2-1
v_gene: TRBV5-1
abundance: many
CDR3aa: CASSSGQTYNEQFF
CDR3nt: TGCGCCAGCAGCTCGGGACAGACCTACAATGAGCAGTTCTTC

d_gene: TRBD1
j_gene: TRBJ2-2
v_gene: TRBV12-3/TRBV12-4
abundance: few
CDR3aa: CASSPPGGNTGELFF
CDR3nt: TGTGCCAGCAGTCCACCAGGGGGAAACACCGGGGAGCTGTTTTTT

d_gene: TRBD1
j_gene: TRBJ2-3
v_gene: TRBV19
abundance: -
CDR3aa: CAIRTGRTQYF
CDR3nt: TGTGCCATTAGGACAGGGCGGACGCAGTATTTT

d_gene: TRBD2
j_gene: TRBJ2-1
v_gene: TRBV7-3
abundance: -
CDR3aa: CASSLGLAGGSSSYNEQFF
CDR3nt: TGTGCCAGCAGCTTAGGACTAGCGGGAGGATCGAGCTCCTACAATGAGCAGTTCTTC

d_gene: -
j_gene: TRBJ2-5
v_gene: TRBV12-3/TRBV12-4
abundance: -
CDR3aa: CASSRHGPQETQYF
CDR3nt: TGTGCCAGCAGTCGTCACGGGCCGCAAGAGACCCAGTACTTC

d_gene: -
j_gene: TRBJ2-2
v_gene: TRBV25-1
abundance: -
CDR3aa: CASSELGELFF
CDR3nt: TGTGCCAGCAGTGAGCTCGGGGAGCTGTTTTTT

d_gene: TRBD2
j_gene: TRBJ2-7
v_gene: TRBV20-1
abundance: few
CDR3aa: CSARSLAGGYEQYF
CDR3nt: TGCAGTGCTAGGAGTCTAGCGGGAGGCTACGAGCAGTACTTC

d_gene: -
j_gene: TRBJ2-3
v_gene: TRBV24-1
abundance: -
CDR3aa: CATSDLRAIGTDTQYF
CDR3nt: TGTGCCACCAGTGATTTGAGGGCTATTGGCACAGATACGCAGTATTTT

d_gene: TRBD2
j_gene: TRBJ2-1
v_gene: TRBV6-4
abundance: few
CDR3aa: CASSDSLLAGRHEQFF
CDR3nt: TGTGCCAGCAGTGACTCGCTACTAGCGGGAAGGCATGAGCAGTTCTTC

d_gene: -
j_gene: TRBJ1-2
v_gene: TRBV4-1
abundance: few
CDR3aa: CASSQPGSWINYGYTF
CDR3nt: TGCGCCAGCAGCCAGCCAGGTTCATGGATTAACTATGGCTACACCTTC

d_gene: TRBD2
j_gene: TRBJ2-2
v_gene: TRBV7-9
abundance: -
CDR3aa: CASSLTSGRIGELFF
CDR3nt: TGTGCCAGCAGCTTAACGAGCGGGAGGATCGGGGAGCTGTTTTTT

d_gene: -
j_gene: TRBJ2-3
v_gene: TRBV20-1
abundance: few
CDR3aa: CSARGNQPSTDTQYF
CDR3nt: TGCAGTGCTAGAGGGAACCAGCCCAGCACAGATACGCAGTATTTT

d_gene: TRBD1
j_gene: TRBJ2-7
v_gene: TRBV12-3/TRBV12-4
abundance: -
CDR3aa: CASSLQTGLVAQYF
CDR3nt: TGTGCCAGCAGTTTACAGACAGGGTTGGTAGCGCAGTACTTC

d_gene: -
j_gene: TRBJ2-1
v_gene: TRBV11-2
abundance: -
CDR3aa: CASSLVAAYNEQFF
CDR3nt: TGTGCCAGCAGCTTAGTAGCGGCATACAATGAGCAGTTCTTC

d_gene: -
j_gene: TRBJ2-7
v_gene: TRBV5-1
abundance: many
CDR3aa: CASSLIGVYEQYF
CDR3nt: TGCGCCAGCAGCTTAATTGGGGTCTACGAGCAGTACTTC

d_gene: TRBD2
j_gene: TRBJ2-2
v_gene: TRBV5-1
abundance: -
CDR3aa: CASSWPGLAGVGELFF
CDR3nt: TGCGCCAGCAGCTGGCCGGGACTAGCGGGAGTCGGGGAGCTGTTTTTT

d_gene: -
j_gene: TRBJ2-7
v_gene: TRBV7-9
abundance: few
CDR3aa: CASSSGRLYEQYF
CDR3nt: TGTGCCAGCAGCTCGGGACGGCTCTACGAGCAGTACTTC

d_gene: -
j_gene: TRBJ2-1
v_gene: TRBV12-3/TRBV12-4
abundance: few
CDR3aa: CASSDLGRYNEQFF
CDR3nt: TGTGCCAGCAGCGACCTTGGAAGGTACAATGAGCAGTTCTTC

d_gene: -
j_gene: TRBJ2-7
v_gene: TRBV7-6
abundance: few
CDR3aa: CASSLVSRGSSYEQYF
CDR3nt: TGTGCCAGCAGCTTAGTTTCGCGGGGCAGCTCCTACGAGCAGTACTTC

d_gene: -
j_gene: TRBJ1-2
v_gene: TRBV3-1
abundance: -
CDR3aa: CASSQAPPPYTYGYTF
CDR3nt: TGTGCCAGCAGCCAAGCCCCCCCTCCCTACACCTATGGCTACACCTTC

d_gene: -
j_gene: TRBJ1-1
v_gene: TRBV12-3/TRBV12-4
abundance: few
CDR3aa: CASSDTLTENTEAFF
CDR3nt: TGTGCCAGCAGCGATACCTTAACAGAGAACACTGAAGCTTTCTTT

d_gene: -
j_gene: TRBJ1-2
v_gene: TRBV4-1
abundance: few
CDR3aa: CASSQGPYYGYTF
CDR3nt: TGCGCCAGCAGCCAAGGGCCCTACTATGGCTACACCTTC

d_gene: -
j_gene: TRBJ2-5
v_gene: TRBV27
abundance: few
CDR3aa: CASSVDGRSGETQYF
CDR3nt: TGTGCCAGCAGCGTGGACGGGAGATCGGGGGAGACCCAGTACTTC

d_gene: TRBD2
j_gene: TRBJ2-7
v_gene: TRBV25-1
abundance: few
CDR3aa: CASSESPSGRDEQYF
CDR3nt: TGTGCCAGCAGTGAAAGTCCTAGCGGGAGAGACGAGCAGTACTTC

d_gene: TRBD1
j_gene: TRBJ2-6
v_gene: TRBV7-6
abundance: -
CDR3aa: CASSLRGGAPSGANVLTF
CDR3nt: TGTGCCAGCAGCTTACGAGGGGGCGCCCCCTCTGGGGCCAACGTCCTGACTTTC

d_gene: -
j_gene: TRBJ1-4
v_gene: TRBV4-1
abundance: -
CDR3aa: CASSQERAHNEKLFF
CDR3nt: TGCGCCAGCAGCCAAGAAAGGGCGCATAATGAAAAACTGTTTTTT

d_gene: -
j_gene: TRBJ2-7
v_gene: TRBV12-3/TRBV12-4
abundance: -
CDR3aa: CASSPGAVGYEQYF
CDR3nt: TGTGCCAGCAGTCCGGGGGCGGTCGGATACGAGCAGTACTTC

d_gene: TRBD2
j_gene: TRBJ2-2
v_gene: TRBV5-1
abundance: few
CDR3aa: CASSRAGDTGELFF
CDR3nt: TGCGCCAGCAGCCGAGCGGGAGACACCGGGGAGCTGTTTTTT

d_gene: -
j_gene: TRBJ2-3
v_gene: TRBV5-6
abundance: few
CDR3aa: CASSFVGARDTQYF
CDR3nt: TGTGCCAGCAGCTTTGTGGGGGCAAGAGATACGCAGTATTTT

d_gene: -
j_gene: TRBJ1-6
v_gene: TRBV7-8
abundance: few
CDR3aa: CASSFLPGESPLHF
CDR3nt: TGTGCCAGCAGCTTCTTACCAGGCGAGTCACCCCTCCACTTT

d_gene: -
j_gene: TRBJ2-7
v_gene: TRBV27
abundance: -
CDR3aa: CASRRDGSYEQYF
CDR3nt: TGTGCCAGCCGCCGGGACGGTTCCTACGAGCAGTACTTC

d_gene: -
j_gene: TRBJ2-3
v_gene: TRBV10-3
abundance: -
CDR3aa: CATEIAIRQTDTQYF
CDR3nt: TGTGCCACCGAAATAGCCATCCGCCAGACAGATACGCAGTATTTT

d_gene: -
j_gene: TRBJ1-1
v_gene: TRBV10-2
abundance: -
CDR3aa: CASRAGVNTEAFF
CDR3nt: TGCGCCAGCAGAGCAGGGGTGAACACTGAAGCTTTCTTT